The text below deals with one T cell receptor beta chain. This clonotype occurred many times. No cognate antigen has been identified for it. Per-nucleotide qualities are absent, and no much larger clonotype sits a single base away. Sequences LNHDA (CDR1) and SQIVND (CDR2) are obtained from the germline V gene (reference sequence). The CDR3 measures 16 amino acids from cysteine to phenylalanine. Only the CDR3 portion is preserved as DNA: 48 bases, with reading frame beginning at the first base. Trimming leaves V shorter by 5 bases and J shorter by 2 bases, with the junction holding 11 bases beyond the gene matches. The TCR beta CDR3 regions were amplified from RNA transcripts. The first round of RT-PCR for the TCR CDR3 was performed with the HTBI primer set and the Qiagen OneStep RT-PCR kit. The libraries were constructed in a second round of multiplex PCR and then size-selected and purified. Sequencing of the libraries was done on an Illumina HiSeq2000 using paired-end 100 bp reads. On the study's bioinformatics: SOAPnuke was used to process the raw data, with reads discarded if the reads contained adapters or uncalled bases, had a mean Phred below 15, or lacked an exact constant-primer or identifier match. High-quality paired reads were merged using COPE v1.2.5, and each unique nucleotide sequence was defined as a clonotype. MiTCR v1.1 was used to align the clonotypes against IMGT TRBV, TRBD and TRBJ reference segments. Only V-J combinations with frequency above 0.0001, covering approximately 99% of repertoires, were analysed. A TCS score was defined as the ratio of F50 (clonal expansion) to E x V (chaos), with BLOSUM62-based TCRdist applied between CDR3 peptides within each V-J. Welch's t-statistics and random forest reduced fewer than 600 V-J features to 13, which were used in a naive Bayes classifier (R e1071). The public reads were reprocessed in TCRdb via fastp at Q25 and MiXCR, keeping in-frame beta chains. Each CDR3 protein gets just one entry, which takes the most common genes and DNA from the rows behind it. V and J calls and clone size were set by TCRdb, not the authors. The sample table lists about 280,000 distinct CDR3 sequences, about 25% of them with a count of one. The ten largest clonotypes hold approximately 25% of the sample.

This specimen comes from a study of T cells in Graves' hyperthyroidism and ophthalmopathy (dated by TCRdb to about 2019). The study in broad terms: Peripheral blood samples were taken at the time of initial diagnosis, prior to any treatment. A discovery cohort of about a hundred patients, roughly 43 with Graves' ophthalmopathy and 57 with stable Graves' hyperthyroidism, was used to find distinguishing TCR V-J signatures. Whether ophthalmopathy could be predicted prospectively was tested in an independent validation cohort made up of 18 to 20 hyperthyroidism patients plus 17 patients who later progressed to ophthalmopathy. The 95 to 100 discovery patients were randomly divided into training and test sets at a 7:3 ratio. Thyroid tissue and blood T-cell repertoires from six Graves' hyperthyroidism patients were also compared in the study. After blood sampling, hyperthyroidism patients were treated with methimazole at a starting dose of 30 mg daily, and ophthalmopathy patients were treated with high-dose intravenous methylprednisolone. The paper describes TCR Vbeta CDR3 sequencing of 140 or so peripheral blood samples, made up of 43 ophthalmopathy patients, 70 to 75 hyperthyroidism patients and 17 progressor patients.

Hyperthyroidism patients were newly diagnosed, with disease duration under 2 months, and aged 18 to 65 years. Any patient with an uncontrolled infection, another autoimmune disease, pregnancy or lactation was excluded. Clinical symptoms, serum thyroxine and TRAb, thyroid ultrasound, and orbital computed tomography formed the basis for the diagnoses. For progressor patients, blood was drawn at the first diagnosis of hyperthyroidism, before any ophthalmopathy symptoms had appeared. Ficoll-Paque density gradient centrifugation was used to isolate PBMCs from about 10 ml of fresh peripheral blood. Patients classed as progressors first received a Graves' hyperthyroidism diagnosis and then went on to develop ophthalmopathy during follow-up. Total RNA was extracted with Trizol reagent, and quality was checked on an Agilent 2100 Bioanalyzer. What the work shows at the level of the full study, not this receptor alone: Most expanded thyroid clonotypes (frequency above 0.001) were also detected in blood, a finding suggesting that blood repertoires may reflect thyroid immune responses. Sample size was not statistically predetermined, and blinding of investigators to group allocation was not performed. Ophthalmopathy was separated from stable hyperthyroidism by a 13 V-J signature model, with about 86% sensitivity and about 84% specificity obtained in cross-validation and 80%/75% obtained in testing. During validation, the model predicted progression to ophthalmopathy a median of about 5.9 months ahead of onset, with roughly 65% sensitivity and more than 72% specificity.

The origin of this receptor is a man in his forties with Graves' hyperthyroidism that later progressed to Graves' ophthalmopathy. Sequencing input: blood. The sequence is built from TRBV19 and TRBJ1-1; a stretch of 7 junction bases matches TRBD1. The nucleotides read TGTGCCAGTAGTGCCTCCGCCGGGACAGTAAACACTGAAGCTTTCTTT. This gives the protein CASSASAGTVNTEAFF.